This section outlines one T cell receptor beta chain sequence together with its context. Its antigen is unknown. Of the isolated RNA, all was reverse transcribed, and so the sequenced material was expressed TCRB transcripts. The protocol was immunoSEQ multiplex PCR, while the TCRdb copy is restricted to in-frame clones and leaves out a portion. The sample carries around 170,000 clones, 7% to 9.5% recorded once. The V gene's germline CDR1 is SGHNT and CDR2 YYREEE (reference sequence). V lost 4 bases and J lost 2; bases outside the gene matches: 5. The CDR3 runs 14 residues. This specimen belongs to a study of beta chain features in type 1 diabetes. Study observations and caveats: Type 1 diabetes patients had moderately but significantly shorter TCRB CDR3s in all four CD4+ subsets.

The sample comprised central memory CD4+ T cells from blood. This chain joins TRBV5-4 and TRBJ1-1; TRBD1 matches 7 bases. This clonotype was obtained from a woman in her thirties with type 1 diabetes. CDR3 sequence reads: CASSATGDNTEAFF. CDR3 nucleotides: TGTGCCAGCAGCGCCACAGGGGATAACACTGAAGCTTTCTTT.